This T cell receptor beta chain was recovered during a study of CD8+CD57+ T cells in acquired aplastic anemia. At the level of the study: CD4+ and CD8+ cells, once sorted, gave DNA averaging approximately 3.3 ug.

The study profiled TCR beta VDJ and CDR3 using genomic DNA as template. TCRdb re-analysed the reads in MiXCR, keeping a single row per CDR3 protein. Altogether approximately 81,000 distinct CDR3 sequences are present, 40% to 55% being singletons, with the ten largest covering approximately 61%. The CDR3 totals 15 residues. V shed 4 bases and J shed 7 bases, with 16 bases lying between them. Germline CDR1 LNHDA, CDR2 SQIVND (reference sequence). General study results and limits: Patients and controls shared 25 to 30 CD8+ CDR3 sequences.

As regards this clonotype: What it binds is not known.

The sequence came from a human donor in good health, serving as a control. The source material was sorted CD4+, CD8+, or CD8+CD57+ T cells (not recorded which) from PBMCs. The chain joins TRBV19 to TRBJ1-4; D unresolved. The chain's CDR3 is CASSRPSDGSEKLFF. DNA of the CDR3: TGTGCCAGTAGTAGACCCTCGGACGGCAGTGAAAAACTGTTTTTT.